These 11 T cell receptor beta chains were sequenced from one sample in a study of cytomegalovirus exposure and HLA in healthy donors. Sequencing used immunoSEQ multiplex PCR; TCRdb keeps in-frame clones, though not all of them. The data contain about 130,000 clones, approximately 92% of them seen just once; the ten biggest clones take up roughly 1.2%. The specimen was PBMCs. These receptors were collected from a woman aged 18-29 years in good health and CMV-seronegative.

The CDR3, as DNA: TGTGCCAGCAGCGTAAACCCCCAGGGTCCCTCTTACGAGCAGTACTTC. It specifies CASSVNPQGPSYEQYF. This chain links TRBV9 with TRBJ2-7, with D possibly matching TRBD1 (5 bases). Germline V gene sequence: CDR1 SGDLS, CDR2 YYNGEE. Trimming cost V 1 base and J 4 bases, with 18 bases left between them. The CDR3 is 16 residues long.

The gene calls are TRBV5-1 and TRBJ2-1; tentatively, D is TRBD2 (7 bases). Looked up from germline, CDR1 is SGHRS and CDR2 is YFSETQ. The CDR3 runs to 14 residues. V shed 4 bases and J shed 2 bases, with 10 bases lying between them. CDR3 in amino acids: CASSGGGPYNEQFF. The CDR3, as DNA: TGCGCCAGCAGCGGGGGGGGCCCCTACAATGAGCAGTTCTTC.

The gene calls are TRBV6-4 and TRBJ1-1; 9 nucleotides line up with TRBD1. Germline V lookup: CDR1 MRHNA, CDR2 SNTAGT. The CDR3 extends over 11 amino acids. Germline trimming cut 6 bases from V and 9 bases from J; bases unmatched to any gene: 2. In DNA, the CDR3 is TGTGCCAGCAGCGACAGGGGGAAAGCTTTCTTT. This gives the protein CASSDRGKAFF.

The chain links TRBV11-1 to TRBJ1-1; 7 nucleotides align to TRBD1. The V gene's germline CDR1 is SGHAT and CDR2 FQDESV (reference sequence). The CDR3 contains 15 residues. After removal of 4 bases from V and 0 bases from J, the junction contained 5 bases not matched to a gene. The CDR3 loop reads CASSSHRGLNTEAFF. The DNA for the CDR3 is TGTGCCAGCAGCTCACACAGGGGCCTGAACACTGAAGCTTTCTTT.

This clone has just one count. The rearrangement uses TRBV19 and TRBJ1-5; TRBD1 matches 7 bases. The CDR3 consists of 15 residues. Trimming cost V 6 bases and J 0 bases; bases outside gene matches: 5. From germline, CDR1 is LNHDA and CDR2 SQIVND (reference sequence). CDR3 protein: CASSLGQVSNQPQHF. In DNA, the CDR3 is TGTGCCAGTAGCCTTGGACAGGTTAGCAATCAGCCCCAGCATTTT.

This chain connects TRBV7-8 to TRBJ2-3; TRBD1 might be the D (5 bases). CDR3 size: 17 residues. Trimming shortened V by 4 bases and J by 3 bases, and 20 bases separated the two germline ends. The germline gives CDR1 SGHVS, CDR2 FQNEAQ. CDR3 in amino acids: CASSSQGAREITDTQYF. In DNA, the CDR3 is TGTGCCAGCAGCTCACAAGGGGCCAGGGAAATAACAGATACGCAGTATTTT.

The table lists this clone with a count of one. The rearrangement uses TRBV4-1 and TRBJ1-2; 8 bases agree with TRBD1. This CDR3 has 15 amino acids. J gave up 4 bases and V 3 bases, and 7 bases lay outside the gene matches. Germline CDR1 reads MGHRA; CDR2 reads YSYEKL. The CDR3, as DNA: TGCGCCAGCAGCCAGATAGGGACAGGAGGCTATGGCTACACCTTC. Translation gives CASSQIGTGGYGYTF.

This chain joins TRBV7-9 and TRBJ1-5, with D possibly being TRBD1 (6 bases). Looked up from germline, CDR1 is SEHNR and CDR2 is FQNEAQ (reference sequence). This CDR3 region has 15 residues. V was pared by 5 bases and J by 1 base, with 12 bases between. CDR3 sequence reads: CASSPTGLSNQPQHF. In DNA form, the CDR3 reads TGTGCCAGCAGCCCAACAGGGCTAAGCAATCAGCCCCAGCATTTT.

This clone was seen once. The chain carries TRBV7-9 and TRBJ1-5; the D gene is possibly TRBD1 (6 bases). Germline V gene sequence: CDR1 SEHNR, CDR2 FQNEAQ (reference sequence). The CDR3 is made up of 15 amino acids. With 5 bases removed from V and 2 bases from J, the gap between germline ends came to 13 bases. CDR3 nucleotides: TGTGCCAGCAGCCCACGGACAGAAGGCAATCAGCCCCAGCATTTT. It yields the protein CASSPRTEGNQPQHF.

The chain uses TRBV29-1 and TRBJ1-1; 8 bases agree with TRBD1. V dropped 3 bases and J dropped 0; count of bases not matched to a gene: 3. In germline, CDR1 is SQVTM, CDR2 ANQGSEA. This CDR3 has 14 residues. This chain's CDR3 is CSVEGQVLNTEAFF. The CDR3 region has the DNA TGCAGCGTTGAGGGACAGGTCTTGAACACTGAAGCTTTCTTT. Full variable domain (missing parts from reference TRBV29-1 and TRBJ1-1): SAVISQKPSRDICQRGTSLTIQCQVDSQVTMMFWYRQQPGQSLTLIATANQGSEATYESGFVIDKFPISRPNLTFSTLTVSNMSPEDSSIYLCSVEGQVLNTEAFFGQGTRLTVV.

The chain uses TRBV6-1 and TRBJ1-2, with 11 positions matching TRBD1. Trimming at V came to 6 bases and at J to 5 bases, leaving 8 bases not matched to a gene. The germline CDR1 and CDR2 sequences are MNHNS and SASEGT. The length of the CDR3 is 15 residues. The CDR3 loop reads CASSWTGGEGYGYTF. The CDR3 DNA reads TGTGCCAGCAGCTGGACAGGGGGCGAGGGTTATGGCTACACCTTC.